The source of this T cell receptor beta chain is a study of T cell clonality in common variable immunodeficiency (dated by TCRdb to about 2015). The study at large found these results: Correlations between repertoire features and clinical complications were limited by patient heterogeneity within the CVID cohort. Fewer deletions and N-nucleotide insertions were reportedly observed in CVID TCRbeta sequences, and highly modified clones with 13 or more V deletions were reportedly absent from CVID TCRbeta sequences. Despite equal DNA input, controls averaged roughly 84,000 unique sequences per sample versus some 30,000 in CVID samples. Healthy controls shared more TCRbeta clones with each other than CVID subjects shared among themselves (p < 0.0001). TCRbeta clonality was higher in CVID subjects than in healthy controls (t-test p = 0.018), and the increase was most characteristic of about a third of subjects. According to the authors, finding the cause of the higher clonality in CVID would require sequencing the repertoires of T cell subpopulations.

CVID samples and control samples contributed equivalent amounts of genomic DNA as sequencing input. For every sample, a 60 bp segment covering the rearranged TCRbeta CDR3 region was amplified and then sequenced. The immunoSEQ assay, a bias-corrected multiplex PCR with high-throughput sequencing, was employed for TCRbeta amplification. Turning to the authors' computational methods: Every unique nucleotide sequence counted as a clone and was annotated with V, D and J genes, copy number and frequency. Sequences were labeled productive if in frame, and non-productive if out of frame or containing stop codons. As previously described, clonality was calculated on the basis of Shannon's entropy. Mean CDR3 Kyte-Doolittle hydropathy was derived from the predicted amino acid sequences of productive clones. Hierarchical clustering of scaled V gene usage was performed with the R hclust function using Manhattan distance and complete linkage. Clone sharing by CDR3 amino acid sequence was assessed by resampling 12 repertoires per group over 100 rounds. The repertoires were searched for more than 65 published EBV-specific and 245 published CMV-specific TCRbeta sequences. Two CVID samples that yielded fewer than 10,000 sequences were excluded from the analysis, so roughly 42 CVID repertoires were retained. The table comes from immuneACCESS by way of TCRdb, which keeps in-frame sequences with V and J called. Part of the clones is missing from these tables; in studies checked, under half for an unresolved V gene and the rest for unknown reasons. That table supplies the V and J calls and clone size; D and trimming were determined from the DNA. This sample holds around 34,000 clones in total, without any singletons. The top ten hold roughly 3.2% of the sample.

This clone was detected ten times or more. Its cognate antigen has yet to be identified. The read gets to within 3 residues of the CDR3 end, and the germline J gene fills in the rest. From a lookup of the germline V gene, CDR1 and CDR2 are SGHRS and YFSETQ. V has 4 bases trimmed and J has 2 bases trimmed; junction bases matching no gene number 4. Inclusive of the bounding cysteine and phenylalanine, the CDR3 is 15 residues long. Sequencing covers 36 bases of the CDR3, shown here with the frame starting at base 1. Both CVID patients and healthy controls were predominantly of Caucasian heritage. From each donor, roughly 4.5 to 8.5 ml of heparinized peripheral whole blood was collected. Genomic DNA from adults with common variable immune deficiency (CVID) and from healthy adult controls was used for sequencing of TCRbeta CDR3 repertoires. The control group was made up of roughly 22 healthy adult volunteers (10 male and roughly twelve female) whose ages ranged from 23 to 66 years, with a mean age of approximately 37. Diluted blood was density-centrifuged over Hypaque 1077 or Ficoll-Paque to isolate peripheral blood mononuclear cells. Unsorted mononuclear cells served as the source of genomic DNA, which was extracted either by Qiagen column purification or by a centrifugation-based method.

The rearranged chain carries TRBV5-1 and TRBJ2-5; TRBD2 aligns with 11 central bases. Sequenced sample: peripheral blood mononuclear cells. The sequence derives from a person aged 18 to 75 in good health. Incomplete CDR3 DNA: TGCGCCAGCAGCCTAATAGCGGGAGGGCAAGAGACC. Its protein reads: CASSLIAGGQET. The full CDR3 is CASSLIAGGQETQYF. The full variable domain, with segments outside the CDR3 supplied by the reference TRBV5-1 and TRBJ2-5 proteins, appears as KAGVTQTPRYLIKTRGQQVTLSCSPISGHRSVSWYQQTPGQGLQFLFEYFSETQRNKGNFPGRFSGRQFSNSRSEMNVSTLELGDSALYLCASSLIAGGQETQYFGPGTRLLVL.